A single sample gave rise to the 25 T cell receptor beta chains below, sequenced in a study of T cell responses to AZD1222 COVID-19 vaccine. Libraries were prepared by immunoSEQ multiplex PCR; TCRdb keeps only in-frame clonotypes and omits some of them. This table holds approximately 99,000 clones, around nine tenths found once. The sequencing used peripheral blood, collected on day 0 of AZD1222 vaccination. The receptor source for this set is an adult in good health.

This chain links TRBV27 with TRBJ2-5, with 7 bases lining up with TRBD1. CDR1 and CDR2 (germline): MNHEY, SMNVEV (reference sequence). J was trimmed by 1 base and V by 4 bases; bases with no gene match: 0. The CDR3 has 13 residues. CDR3 in DNA: TGTGCCAGCAGTTGGGACAGCCAAGAGACCCAGTACTTC. Its translation: CASSWDSQETQYF.

The chain couples TRBV10-3 to TRBJ2-4; 8 nucleotides line up with TRBD1. V gave up 5 bases and J gave up 0 bases; unmatched junction bases: 12. The CDR3 contains 18 residues. CDR1 is ENHRY, CDR2 SYGVKD, per germline. CDR3 sequence: CAISSGQGKSLAKNIQYF. The CDR3 bases are TGTGCCATCAGTTCCGGACAGGGAAAGTCCCTAGCCAAAAACATTCAGTACTTC.

For this clone: Germline is not matched at one junction end, which may reflect a read error. V gene TRBV5-1 combines with J gene TRBJ2-2; possible D gene TRBD1, 7 bases. Germline assignment: CDR1 SGHRS and CDR2 YFSETQ. This CDR3 is 17 amino acids long. CDR3 sequence (DNA): TGTGCCAGCAGCTTGGCACAGGGACAGCGGGCAACCGGGGAGCTGTTTTTT. It encodes CASSLAQGQRATGELFF.

The chain's CDR3 is CASSSGQGNGEQFF. CDR3 sequence (DNA): TGTGCCAGCAGCTCGGGACAGGGCAACGGTGAGCAGTTCTTC. The rearrangement uses TRBV7-2 and TRBJ2-1; 9 bases are a match to TRBD1. CDR1 and CDR2 (germline): SGHTA, FQGNSA. V trimming: 4 bases; J trimming: 9 bases; junction bases outside the gene matches: 7. The length of the CDR3 is 14 residues.

This rearrangement joins TRBV5-6 to TRBJ1-2, with D uncertain. The V end was cut by 6 bases, the J end by 4 bases, with 19 bases between. Germline-derived CDR1 and CDR2 are SGHDT and YYEEEE. There are 15 residues in the CDR3. CDR3 sequence (DNA): TGTGCCAGCATGCCTTTAAAAGGAGGGCTCTATGGCTACACCTTC. Translated, it gives CASMPLKGGLYGYTF.

This clone occurred once. J is TRBJ2-1 and V is TRBV19, with D perhaps assigned TRBD1 or TRBD2 (7 bases each). The CDR3 has 14 residues. Trimming stripped 5 bases from V and 6 bases from J, with 14 bases between. CDR1 is LNHDA and CDR2 is SQIVND in the germline V gene (reference sequence). The CDR3 DNA sequence: TGTGCCAGTAGTCGGCAGGGGGGGACCAATGAGCAGTTCTTC. It encodes CASSRQGGTNEQFF.

The chain uses TRBV20-1 and TRBJ1-5, with D tentatively TRBD1 (5 bases). The CDR3 spans 15 residues. CDR1 is DFQATT and CDR2 is SNEGSKA in the germline V gene (reference sequence). Trimming removed 6 bases at V and 0 bases at J, with 15 bases between. The CDR3 reads CSASLGGGSNQPQHF. The DNA for the CDR3 is TGCAGTGCCAGTTTGGGGGGGGGTAGCAATCAGCCCCAGCATTTT.

The V and J genes are TRBV15 and TRBJ1-1; D gene ambiguous. Germline V lookup: CDR1 LNHNV, CDR2 YYDKDF (reference sequence). The CDR3 has 12 residues. The V end was cut by 5 bases, the J end by 5 bases, with 9 bases between. The CDR3 DNA sequence: TGTGCCACCAGCCGCACTACTACTGAAGCTTTCTTT. The encoded protein is CATSRTTTEAFF.

The chain has TRBV7-2 and TRBJ2-1; TRBD2 matches at 8 bases. Germline lookup yields CDR1 SGHTA and CDR2 FQGNSA. This CDR3 has 16 residues. Trimming cost V 2 bases and J 0 bases; bases outside gene matches: 3. This CDR3 is CASSLRAGVSYNEQFF. The CDR3 coding sequence is TGTGCCAGCAGCTTACGAGCGGGGGTCTCCTACAATGAGCAGTTCTTC.

The chain employs TRBV18 and TRBJ1-2; D not resolved. In germline, CDR1 is KGHSH, CDR2 LQKENI. Trimming pared 2 bases from V and 0 bases from J, leaving 13 bases between. The CDR3 covers 16 residues. This CDR3 reads CASSPKEREANYGYTF. The CDR3 region has the DNA TGTGCCAGCTCACCAAAAGAGCGGGAAGCTAACTATGGCTACACCTTC.

The chain has TRBV7-8 and TRBJ1-2, with a possible D match to TRBD1 (5 bases). The length of the CDR3 is 15 residues. From germline, CDR1 is SGHVS and CDR2 FQNEAQ. Trimming cost V 5 bases and J 8 bases, with 21 bases left between them. The DNA for the CDR3 is TGTGCCAGCAGCCTCCTCGGGGGAGGTGGCTACGGCTACACCTTC. This gives the protein CASSLLGGGGYGYTF.

This chain links TRBV9 with TRBJ1-2, with 7 bases fitting TRBD1. CDR3 size: 14 residues. The germline V gene encodes CDR1 SGDLS and CDR2 YYNGEE. Trimming cost V 3 bases and J 8 bases; bases outside gene matches: 10. The CDR3 bases are TGTGCCAGCAGCGCCAGACAGGGTAGTGACGGCTACACCTTC. Residues: CASSARQGSDGYTF.

V usage is TRBV6-5 and J usage is TRBJ2-1; 7 nucleotides line up with TRBD1. After removal of 5 bases from V and 3 bases from J, the junction contained 7 bases not matched to a gene. The length of the CDR3 is 15 residues. Germline assignment: CDR1 MNHEY and CDR2 SVGAGI. CDR3 sequence: CASSLTGVYYNEQFF. Here the CDR3 DNA reads TGTGCCAGCAGTCTTACAGGGGTATACTACAATGAGCAGTTCTTC.

J is TRBJ2-1 and V is TRBV7-3; possible D gene TRBD2, 7 bases. Trimming cost V 5 bases and J 8 bases, with 19 bases left between them. Germline V gene lookup returns CDR1 SGHTA and CDR2 FQGTGA. The CDR3 consists of 15 residues. The DNA of the CDR3 is TGTGCCAGCAGCCCGGGGGGCCCGACTGTCGATGAGCAGTTCTTC. Protein: CASSPGGPTVDEQFF.

The V call is TRBV4-2, the J call TRBJ2-5; 12 bases agree with TRBD2. CDR3 length: 20 amino acids. V lost 0 bases and J lost 5; bases outside the gene matches: 16. From germline, CDR1 is LGHNA and CDR2 YNFKEQ. Here the CDR3 DNA reads TGTGCCAGCAGCCAAGAAGAGGGGCTAGCGGGAGGGTCGGCAGGCGAGACCCAGTACTTC. Its translation: CASSQEEGLAGGSAGETQYF.

The rearrangement joins TRBV6-5 to TRBJ2-1, with 10 bases aligning to TRBD1. The V gene's germline CDR1 is MNHEY and CDR2 SVGAGI. The CDR3 contains 16 residues. J lost 7 bases, V lost 2 bases, and 8 bases had no gene match. This CDR3 is CASSYHQTGGINEQFF. DNA of the CDR3: TGTGCCAGCAGTTACCATCAGACAGGGGGCATAAATGAGCAGTTCTTC.

The chain couples TRBV7-2 to TRBJ2-3; D is undetermined. Trimming left V 5 bases short and J 2 bases short, with 11 bases between. This CDR3 comprises 14 residues. Germline V gives CDR1 SGHTA, CDR2 FQGNSA. CDR3 sequence reads: CASSLGSATDTQYF. CDR3 nucleotides: TGTGCCAGCAGCCTCGGGTCTGCCACAGATACGCAGTATTTT.

The V gene is TRBV30, the J gene TRBJ1-2; tentatively, D is TRBD1 (5 bases). The V end was cut by 3 bases, the J end by 4 bases, with 9 bases between. CDR1 and CDR2 from the germline V gene are GTSNPN and SVGIG (reference sequence). The length of the CDR3 is 12 residues. The CDR3 DNA reads as TGTGCCTGGAGGGGGGGAGTCTATGGCTACACCTTC. Protein: CAWRGGVYGYTF.

CDR3 sequence: CASSYAPSDTQYF. The CDR3 DNA reads as TGTGCCAGCAGTTATGCACCCTCGGATACGCAGTATTTT. V usage is TRBV6-5 and J usage is TRBJ2-3; D is unclear. Per the germline V gene, CDR1 is MNHEY and CDR2 is SVGAGI. This CDR3 contains 13 residues. The ends were cut back, 3 bases at V and 6 bases at J, with 10 bases in the middle.

The rearrangement links TRBV6-5 to TRBJ1-3, with 7 positions matching TRBD1. J gave up 0 bases and V 5 bases, and 1 base lay outside the gene matches. The CDR3 runs to 14 residues. Germline CDR1 reads MNHEY; CDR2 reads SVGAGI. CDR3 bases: TGTGCCAGCAGTCACAGGGGCTCTGGAAACACCATATATTTT. Its translation is CASSHRGSGNTIYF.

The chain links TRBV10-3 to TRBJ1-3, with D perhaps TRBD1 (5 bases). This CDR3 spans 13 amino acids. CDR1 is ENHRY, CDR2 SYGVKD, per germline. V was pared by 8 bases and J by 0 bases, with 8 bases between. The CDR3 protein is CAIWGGSGNTIYF. CDR3 DNA: TGTGCCATCTGGGGGGGCTCTGGAAACACCATATATTTT.

V gene TRBV6-5 combines with J gene TRBJ2-3, with 7 bases that match TRBD2. Germline V gives CDR1 MNHEY, CDR2 SVGAGI. The V and J ends lost 6 bases and 3 bases, in that order; junction bases with no gene match: 6. CDR3 length: 14 amino acids. CDR3 protein: CASRQRDPTDTQYF. CDR3 sequence (DNA): TGTGCCAGCAGGCAGCGGGATCCTACAGATACGCAGTATTTT.

V and J are TRBV5-6 and TRBJ1-5; 7 bases match TRBD1. There are 17 residues in the CDR3. Germline V CDR1 and CDR2: SGHDT, YYEEEE. V was clipped by 5 bases and J by 0 bases; unmatched bases: 11. CDR3 DNA sequence: TGTGCCAGCAGTGACCCAGGGGGAGATTATAGCAATCAGCCCCAGCATTTT. Translation: CASSDPGGDYSNQPQHF.

The rearrangement links TRBV27 to TRBJ2-1; 8 bases fit TRBD2. Germline CDR1 MNHEY, CDR2 SMNVEV (reference sequence). This CDR3 is built from 14 residues. Germline trimming cut 5 bases from V and 7 bases from J; bases unmatched to any gene: 7. The CDR3 DNA follows: TGTGCCAGCAGTCGAGAAGCGGGAGCTAATGAGCAGTTCTTC. It is translated as CASSREAGANEQFF.

V and J are TRBV6-5 and TRBJ2-7; D possibly corresponds to TRBD1 (6 bases). This CDR3 region has 13 residues. Germline CDR1 MNHEY, CDR2 SVGAGI. V shed 6 bases and J shed 1 base, with 10 bases lying between them. In DNA form, the CDR3 reads TGTGCCAGCAGACAGGGAAAATCCTACGAGCAGTACGTC. Encoded protein: CASRQGKSYEQYV.